This TCR beta chain was identified in a study of cytomegalovirus exposure and HLA in healthy donors (dated by TCRdb to between 2016 and 2019). A note on the overall study: An earlier analysis of roughly 500 of the donors reported 250 to 350 Gb of sequence data and roughly 120 million unique TCR beta sequences obtained from around 190 million T cells. Among roughly 370 genotyped donors of the cohort, an average of about 240,000 unique TCR beta nucleotide sequences were sequenced per donor, 15% to 20% of them non-productive. To study patterns of TCR occurrence, a later analysis re-analyzed previously published TCR beta repertoires from around 660 donors and added high-resolution HLA genotyping. Four to six DR-DQ haplotypes were handled as single units for association and clustering because linkage in the cohort was strong. The study profiled the T cell repertoires of fewer than 850 subjects by immunosequencing and related them to cytomegalovirus serostatus. In a later genetic analysis, genome-wide SNP genotypes for about three fifths of the roughly 670 donors were used, and that subset was treated as a discovery cohort. HLA typing covered class I and class II loci at four-digit resolution. An earlier analysis of several hundred of the donors used high-throughput TCR beta sequencing to judge whether each TCR beta V gene segment behaved as functional or pseudogenic. The study was designed to test whether signatures of past pathogen exposure could be identified by cataloging public T cell receptors. To predict cytomegalovirus infection status, the study combined high-throughput TCR immunosequencing, statistical association of individual TCRs with disease status, and machine learning. In the later analysis, no new phenotypic data were used to find candidate immune exposures; instead, reliance was placed on TCR beta sequences and their occurrence across donors. All discovery cohort repertoires had been generated using a single sequencing platform. Alongside the repertoire data, information on donor age, sex, ethnicity and CMV serostatus was compiled. The number of typed donors differed by locus: about 620-640 for A, B, C, DRB1 and DQB1; approximately 520 for DQA1; fewer than 610 for DPA1; and approximately 450 for DPB1. Among the approximately 400 genotyped donors, 81% belonged to the genetic ancestry cluster associated with self-reported Caucasian donors. Besides the first cohort of about 730 subjects, a separate validation cohort made up of over a hundred different subjects was used. An early release covering roughly 640 HLA-typed donors comprised 250 to 350 gigabases of sequencing data and tens of millions of unique TCR sequences. Points the paper makes about the study in general: A further reported finding was that TCR beta sequences accurately predicted the HLA-A and HLA-B alleles for most subjects in the first cohort. In an earlier analysis of around 600 of the donors, most TCR beta V segments appeared in productive rearrangements about 87% or about 30% of the time, broadly matching IMGT annotations. Roughly uniform sequencing depth across donors was assumed in presence/absence analyses, although this assumption may not hold. Most TCR sequences were seen in very few donors, while some public TCRs were found in many individuals. The study listed around 160 TCR beta chains as associated with cytomegalovirus. Correlated functional status among segregating V segments might be attributable to linkage disequilibrium, but an unknown experimental factor could not be ruled out. Because the 87-base-pair reads could not distinguish some IMGT-functional V segments, including TRBV6-2 and TRBV6-3, those segments were excluded. The authors suggested that the approach could potentially be extended to other disease states and immunological phenotypes. Immune exposure information for the cohort was limited to CMV serostatus. In a later analysis, the rate of TCR association differed among HLA loci, with DRB1 alleles having the most associated TCRs and HLA-C alleles having the fewest. A cluster of highly shared sequence variants was judged likely to be a technical artifact of the sequencing pipeline. Because counts were too low, 15 to 20 rarely observed V segments, including chromosome 9 orphons, were left out of the earlier analysis of 500 to 650 of the donors. When HLA alleles, especially DR and DQ, strongly co-occurred, TCR associations were difficult to assign to individual alleles. Cytomegalovirus status was reported to be diagnosed by the classifier with high specificity and sensitivity in both the original and validation cohorts. The cohort was sequenced for TCR beta chains only, and without alpha or paired-chain data the features that could be detected were limited. In a later analysis, HLA-associated TCR beta chains showed more clonal expansion and lower generation probabilities than non-associated chains that were equally common. Three of the identified cytomegalovirus-associated TCR beta chains were confirmed in vitro to be specific for cytomegalovirus antigens. A later analysis associated approximately 17,000 TCR beta sequences with specific HLA alleles at a false discovery rate of 0.05. An association between a missense DCLRE1C variant and V-gene and J-gene trimming of TCR beta chains was found in a later genetic analysis and replicated in an independent cohort. According to a later genetic analysis, donors in an Asian-associated ancestry cluster had fewer N-insertions in productive TCRs than the approximately 630-donor mean. A later analysis found that most CMV-associated TCR beta chains appeared HLA-restricted, with HLA associations seemingly driven largely by CMV exposure. HLA typing was unavailable for some donors at each locus, so association tests used only the typed subset. Several of the top co-occurrence clusters appeared to be linked to parvovirus B19, influenza, CMV and Epstein-Barr virus, according to a later analysis.

The CDR1 and CDR2 encoded by the germline V gene are SQVTM and ANQGSEA. From the cysteine through the phenylalanine, the CDR3 covers 19 amino acids. Only the CDR3 region is kept as DNA, spanning 57 bases read in frame from base 1. Relative to germline, V is missing 4 bases and J is missing 5 bases, with 18 bases of the junction outside any gene match. This clone has more than one count but fewer than ten. The antigen this receptor binds is unknown. No base quality values were provided; no much bigger clone lies one nucleotide off. In total, over 600 healthy bone marrow donors made up the cohort. All cohort members were sampled while nominally healthy, although unrecorded immune exposures were likely present. The donor tested CMV seronegative, placing the donor among the 350 to 400 seronegative members of the cohort. A peripheral blood sample was provided by each donor, and peripheral blood mononuclear cells were used for TCR beta sequencing. The Qiagen DNeasy Blood Extraction Kit was used to extract genomic DNA from the blood cell samples.

The library came from the immunoSEQ multiplex PCR assay. For the multiplex PCR, a mixture combining 60 forward primers for TCR Vbeta segments and 13 reverse primers for TCR Jbeta segments was used. The CDR3 region of rearranged TCR beta genes was amplified from genomic DNA by a multiplex PCR assay. The amplified TCR beta libraries were sequenced on the Illumina HiSeq System as 87-base-pair reads. Per the authors' processing: A later analysis counted approximately 76 million unique TCR beta chains across the roughly 700 repertoires, and some 11 million of these chains were shared by at least two donors. To remove PCR and sequencing errors, raw reads were error-corrected and collapsed into unique sequences using a nearest-neighbor algorithm that merged closely related sequences. V, D and J gene segments were assigned by aligning CDR3 sequences to IMGT reference sequences. Each retained sequence needed at least a six-nucleotide match to both a V gene segment and a J gene segment. Rearrangements were classified as productive when the CDR3 lacked stop codons and remained in frame with V and J, and all other rearrangements were classified as non-productive. Following IMGT convention, CDR3 was defined as the stretch from the second conserved V-encoded cysteine up to the conserved J-encoded phenylalanine. The earlier analysis of a few hundred of the donors excluded any sequence lacking an unambiguous match to a single V gene segment. In an earlier analysis of approximately 590 of the donors, a V segment was called functional when productive rearrangements were above 56.7%, and segregating when the standard deviation between donors exceeded 5%. A statistical classification framework was built to diagnose cytomegalovirus status from the catalog of TCR beta chain sequences. V and J gene assignment, in a later analysis, came from comparing TCR nucleotide sequences with IMGT/GENE-DB human TR gene sequences. The TCRdist pipeline was used in a later analysis to assign CDR3 sequences and most-parsimonious VDJ recombination scenarios. In a later analysis, each TCR beta chain was defined by its CDR3 amino acid sequence together with its V-gene family, and reads lacking a unique V-gene family were excluded. To address suspected cross-contamination and a sequencing artifact, a later analysis removed roughly 580 highly shared, low-generation-probability nucleotide sequences. In a later analysis, a clonal expansion index for each public chain was calculated from normalized within-repertoire ranks of inferred template counts. Generation probabilities in a later analysis came from a VDJ recombination model fitted to out-of-frame rearrangements, and those results were checked against IGoR. In a later analysis, hypergeometric tests were used to score TCR-TCR, TCR-HLA and TCR-CMV co-occurrence, with a repertoire-size bias correction applied to TCR pairs. A later analysis estimated false discovery rates by permuting HLA or CMV assignments 20 times. In a later analysis, co-occurring TCRs were grouped using DBSCAN, with TCRdist sequence similarity added in when clustering inside HLA-allele-positive subsets. Co-occurrence clustering excluded repertoires with fewer than 30,000 or more than 120,000 public chains, plus five with anomalous nucleotide sharing. TCRdb re-hosts the immuneACCESS table, in-frame sequences only. Its copies lack some clones; in the studies checked, an unresolved V gene accounts for under half of them, and the cause for the rest is not known. V and J calls and clone size are those listed in that table; D and trimming were worked out from the DNA. Across this sample there are about 180,000 clones, with 82% seen only once. Less than 2% of the sample lies in the top ten.

The chain uses TRBV29-1 and TRBJ2-3; TRBD2 matches 13 bases in the middle. The specimen was PBMCs. The TCR originated in a middle-aged man in good health and CMV-seronegative. Read as DNA, the sequence is TGCAGCGTTGGGGGGGGGACTAGCGGGATCAGAACGGTTGGAGATACGCAGTATTTT. Its protein product is CSVGGGTSGIRTVGDTQYF.